The 25 T cell receptor beta chains reported below all come from one sample, sequenced in a study of shared clonotypes between healthy human individuals. Clones were read by immunoSEQ multiplex PCR, and TCRdb kept only the in-frame ones, dropping some. The sample yields around 2.5 million clones, over 85% seen once. Specimen: naive CD4+ T cells from PBMCs. Documented subset: CD45RA+ positively selected. The source of these receptors is a man aged 18-30 years in good health. Some clones in this sample may be carry-over from other donors' samples.

This clone was recorded only once. The chain couples TRBV13 to TRBJ2-1, with 13 positions matching TRBD2. J lost 1 base, V lost 2 bases, and 11 bases had no gene match. The germline gives CDR1 PRHDT, CDR2 FYEKMQ (reference sequence). The CDR3 runs 20 residues. Written as DNA, the CDR3 is TGTGCCAGCAGCTTATATTCGCGACTAGCGGGAGGAAGGTCCTACAATGAGCAGTTCTTC. Protein product: CASSLYSRLAGGRSYNEQFF.

The V gene is TRBV28, the J gene TRBJ2-5; D possibly uses TRBD1 or TRBD2 (5 bases each). The CDR3 loop spans 14 amino acids. V lost 8 bases and J 5 bases, leaving 18 bases between the germline ends. Looked up from germline, CDR1 is MDHEN and CDR2 is SYDVKM. Here the CDR3 reads CASGGGGISETQYF. The CDR3 nucleotides are TGTGCCAGCGGAGGTGGGGGAATCTCGGAGACCCAGTACTTC.

This rearrangement joins TRBV21-1 to TRBJ1-1. TRBV21-1 is deemed a pseudogene. This CDR3 is built from 15 residues. For the CDR3, the DNA is TGTGCCAGCAGCAAAGGGAATGGGGGTAACACTGAAGCTTTCTTT. It is translated as CASSKGNGGNTEAFF.

The rearrangement links TRBV6-4 to TRBJ1-1, with D possibly TRBD1 on 5 matching bases. CDR1 and CDR2 from the germline V gene are MRHNA and SNTAGT. The CDR3 extends over 15 amino acids. Trimming pared 6 bases from V and 2 bases from J, leaving 16 bases between. CDR3 sequence reads: CASSLQPGTNTEAFF. Here the CDR3 DNA reads TGTGCCAGCAGCTTACAACCCGGGACCAACACTGAAGCTTTCTTT.

This chain links TRBV6-6 with TRBJ2-3; D gene ambiguous. The CDR3 extends over 15 amino acids. Germline lookup yields CDR1 MNHNY and CDR2 SVGAGI (reference sequence). Trimming took 6 bases from V and 0 from J, leaving 13 bases between them. In DNA form, the CDR3 reads TGTGCCAGCAGCTTCGCGGCCTCTAGCACAGATACGCAGTATTTT. This gives the protein CASSFAASSTDTQYF.

Comment on this clone: This CDR3 is also generated by other DNA sequences in the sample. The V and J genes are TRBV6-5 and TRBJ2-2; TRBD2 agrees at 7 bases. Germline assignment: CDR1 MNHEY and CDR2 SVGAGI. With 6 bases clipped from V and 1 base from J, the junction kept 5 bases outside the gene matches. This CDR3 comprises 15 residues. The CDR3 sequence: CASRRLAGNTGELFF. For the CDR3, the DNA is TGTGCCAGCAGGAGACTAGCAGGGAACACCGGGGAGCTGTTTTTT.

Only one count was recorded for this clone. The chain recombines TRBV25-1 with TRBJ2-3, with D uncertain. Deletions cut 5 bases from V and 2 bases from J, with 5 bases between. The germline CDR1 and CDR2 sequences are MGHDK and SYGVNS. CDR3 length equals 12 residues. CDR3 DNA: TGTGCCAGCAGTCCTCACACAGATACGCAGTATTTT. Protein: CASSPHTDTQYF.

For this clone: One junction end does not reproduce the germline sequence, and a read error may be involved. The sample holds other DNA sequences that translate to the same CDR3. This chain uses TRBV5-1 with TRBJ2-7; D not resolved. The CDR3 is made up of 11 amino acids. Germline V gene data show CDR1 as SGHRS and CDR2 as YFSETQ. The CDR3 DNA sequence: TGTGCCAGCAGCTCGCCCTACGAGCAGTACTTC. The encoded protein is CASSSPYEQYF. The full variable domain, rest sourced from reference TRBV5-1 and TRBJ2-7, is KAGVTQTPRYLIKTRGQQVTLSCSPISGHRSVSWYQQTPGQGLQFLFEYFSETQRNKGNFPGRFSGRQFSNSRSEMNVSTLELGDSALYLCASSSPYEQYFGPGTRLTVT.

CDR3 nucleotides: TGTGCCAGCAGCTTGGTGTCGGATGGGGCCAACGTCCTGACTTTC. Translated: CASSLVSDGANVLTF. This sequence joins TRBV5-4 and TRBJ2-6; D not resolved. The germline V and J ends were trimmed by 0 bases and 3 bases, with 7 bases remaining between them. Germline CDR1 reads SGHNT; CDR2 reads YYREEE (reference sequence). The CDR3 spans 15 residues.

The chain employs TRBV28 and TRBJ1-4; TRBD1 might be the D (5 bases). V was shortened by 4 bases and J by 6 bases, with 21 bases between the two germline ends. Germline V gene sequence: CDR1 MDHEN, CDR2 SYDVKM. The CDR3 contains 17 residues. CDR3 amino acids: CASSSNRGSGPYEKLFF. CDR3 DNA sequence: TGTGCCAGCAGTTCAAATAGGGGATCAGGGCCCTATGAAAAACTGTTTTTT.

This clone appeared a single time. The genes are TRBV4-3 and TRBJ2-7, with a possible D match to TRBD2 (5 bases). The CDR3 totals 13 residues. Germline V CDR1 and CDR2: LGHNA, YSLEER. The ends were cut back, 1 base at V and 6 bases at J, with 10 bases in the middle. CDR3 DNA sequence: TGCGCCAGCAGCCAAGTTACCGGGATCGAGCAGTACTTC. Its protein is CASSQVTGIEQYF.

The chain uses TRBV7-7 and TRBJ2-5; a possible D gene is TRBD1 (5 bases). The CDR3 covers 13 residues. V lost 5 bases and J 2 bases, leaving 9 bases between the germline ends. Germline V gene data show CDR1 as SSHAT and CDR2 as FNYEAQ (reference sequence). The CDR3 bases are TGTGCCAGCAGCGTCGACAGACAAGAGACCCAGTACTTC. Its protein is CASSVDRQETQYF.

The chain is built from TRBV5-1 and TRBJ2-3; TRBD2 is a possible D gene (6 bases). The germline CDR1 and CDR2 sequences are SGHRS and YFSETQ. Trimming took 4 bases from V and 6 from J, leaving 18 bases between them. The CDR3 covers 15 residues. The chain's CDR3 is CASSAGTVWGDTQYF. Here the CDR3 DNA reads TGCGCCAGCAGCGCGGGGACCGTCTGGGGGGATACGCAGTATTTT. Supplemented by reference TRBV5-1 and TRBJ2-3, the full variable domain reads KAGVTQTPRYLIKTRGQQVTLSCSPISGHRSVSWYQQTPGQGLQFLFEYFSETQRNKGNFPGRFSGRQFSNSRSEMNVSTLELGDSALYLCASSAGTVWGDTQYFGPGTRLTVL.

The chain links TRBV2 to TRBJ2-7, with D hard to call. The CDR3 runs 12 residues. With 7 bases removed from V and 4 bases from J, the gap between germline ends came to 11 bases. Germline V gene data show CDR1 as SNHLY and CDR2 as FYNNEI. The CDR3 DNA is TGTGCCAGCACCTCAGACGCTTACGAGCAGTACTTC. Translation: CASTSDAYEQYF.

This clone is a singleton in its sample. The chain employs TRBV29-1 and TRBJ1-1; no clear D. V was cut by 5 bases and J by 6 bases, with 10 bases left in between. Germline loops: CDR1 SQVTM, CDR2 ANQGSEA. The length of the CDR3 is 11 residues. CDR3 residues: CSVRRAPEAFF. CDR3 coding DNA: TGCAGCGTTCGGAGGGCCCCTGAAGCTTTCTTT.

This clone was recorded once. The rearrangement joins TRBV30 to TRBJ2-2; 15 bases line up with TRBD2. Germline V gene lookup returns CDR1 GTSNPN and CDR2 SVGIG (reference sequence). J lost 6 bases, V lost 0 bases, and 5 bases had no gene match. The CDR3 is 17 amino acids. CDR3 sequence: CAWSVFWTSGRAGELFF. CDR3 nucleotide sequence: TGTGCCTGGAGTGTATTTTGGACTAGCGGGAGGGCCGGGGAGCTGTTTTTT.

As to this clone: This specimen includes other DNA sequences encoding the same CDR3. V is TRBV19 and J is TRBJ2-7, with TRBD1 identical over 7 bases. Germline V gene lookup returns CDR1 LNHDA and CDR2 SQIVND (reference sequence). The CDR3 sequence is 13 residues long. V dropped 4 bases and J dropped 2; count of bases not matched to a gene: 2. The CDR3: CASSTQGAYEQYF. The CDR3 coding sequence is TGTGCCAGTAGTACCCAGGGGGCCTACGAGCAGTACTTC.

This rearrangement joins TRBV5-1 to TRBJ1-1; D is unclear. Looked up from germline, CDR1 is SGHRS and CDR2 is YFSETQ. The CDR3 contains 15 residues. Deletions cut 0 bases from V and 1 base from J, with 10 bases between. The chain's CDR3 is CASSLGVFANTEAFF. CDR3 nucleotide sequence: TGCGCCAGCAGCTTGGGGGTTTTTGCGAACACTGAAGCTTTCTTT.

The chain is built from TRBV6-5 and TRBJ2-5; 9 positions agree with TRBD1. The CDR3 consists of 14 residues. Germline V gene data show CDR1 as MNHEY and CDR2 as SVGAGI. V dropped 1 base and J dropped 4; count of bases not matched to a gene: 1. DNA for the CDR3: TGTGCCAGCAGTTACTACAGGGGGCGAGAGACCCAGTACTTC. This translates into CASSYYRGRETQYF.

This chain uses TRBV2 with TRBJ1-2, with D perhaps matching TRBD1 (6 bases). Deletions cut 4 bases from V and 8 bases from J, with 14 bases between. This CDR3 spans 13 amino acids. Germline V gives CDR1 SNHLY, CDR2 FYNNEI. In DNA form, the CDR3 reads TGTGCCAGCAGTGTTTACAGGGTACGCGGCTACACCTTC. Its translation is CASSVYRVRGYTF.

The rearrangement joins TRBV11-2 to TRBJ2-3; D gene unclear. The CDR3 runs to 14 residues. V was trimmed by 7 bases and J by 1 base, leaving 12 bases between them. Germline assignment: CDR1 SGHAT and CDR2 FQNNGV. CDR3 DNA sequence: TGTGCCAGCACCATTACCTCGGGCACAGATACGCAGTATTTT. It encodes CASTITSGTDTQYF.

The genes are TRBV18 and TRBJ2-5, with TRBD1 matching 8 bases. Per germline, CDR1 KGHSH and CDR2 LQKENI. The CDR3 has 12 residues. Unmatched junction bases numbered 2, after V lost 6 bases and J lost 5 bases. The CDR3 here is CASSYRGETQYF. CDR3 nucleotides: TGTGCCAGCTCGTACAGGGGGGAGACCCAGTACTTC.

The chain recombines TRBV9 with TRBJ2-1; 12 bases match TRBD2. Germline CDR1 reads SGDLS; CDR2 reads YYNGEE. With V trimmed by 3 bases and J by 5 bases, 3 bases remained unmatched. The CDR3 is made up of 15 amino acids. The CDR3 reads CASSGRTSGNNEQFF. The CDR3 DNA reads as TGTGCCAGCAGCGGCCGGACTAGCGGGAACAATGAGCAGTTCTTC.

Concerning this clone: Other DNA sequences in this sample translate to the same CDR3. The chain employs TRBV5-1 and TRBJ2-3; 15 bases are shared with TRBD2. V dropped 0 bases and J dropped 5; count of bases not matched to a gene: 1. The CDR3 is made up of 16 amino acids. The germline gives CDR1 SGHRS, CDR2 YFSETQ. CDR3 amino acids: CASSLGGLAGGDTQYF. The DNA of the CDR3 is TGCGCCAGCAGCTTGGGGGGACTAGCGGGAGGAGATACGCAGTATTTT.

The chain joins TRBV5-4 to TRBJ2-5, with D unresolved. V was clipped by 0 bases and J by 0 bases, with 6 bases between them. The CDR3 is 14 residues long. The germline gives CDR1 SGHNT, CDR2 YYREEE (reference sequence). In DNA form, the CDR3 reads TGTGCCAGCAGCTTGGTACGGAACCAAGAGACCCAGTACTTC. Protein: CASSLVRNQETQYF.